This passage covers 13 T cell receptor beta chains from one sample sequenced in a study of blood T cell repertoires in COVID-19. Some clones are missing from TCRdb's copy, which holds only in-frame ones; the method was immunoSEQ multiplex PCR. Here the sample spans about 340,000 clones, around nine tenths being singletons. Sequencing was done on a sample of peripheral blood. All receptors derive from a woman aged 55 to 70 with COVID-19, enrolled during active disease.

V usage is TRBV5-4 and J usage is TRBJ1-1, with D perhaps matching TRBD1 (6 bases). V gave up 4 bases and J gave up 2 bases, with 15 bases separating them. Germline CDR1 SGHNT, CDR2 YYREEE (reference sequence). CDR3 length equals 15 residues. The chain's CDR3 is CASSPETGFNTEAFF. The CDR3 region has the DNA TGTGCCAGCAGCCCAGAGACAGGATTCAACACTGAAGCTTTCTTT.

This clone has just one count. The V and J genes are TRBV7-2 and TRBJ2-7; D perhaps matches TRBD1 (5 bases). The CDR3 totals 12 residues. CDR1 and CDR2 (germline): SGHTA, FQGNSA. V gave up 0 bases and J gave up 6 bases, with 6 bases separating them. The CDR3 here is CASSLAGVEQYF. CDR3 nucleotides: TGTGCCAGCAGCTTAGCAGGGGTCGAGCAGTACTTC.

This clone was counted once. The chain joins TRBV4-1 to TRBJ1-6; 11 bases are a match to TRBD1. The CDR3 extends over 18 amino acids. Germline V gene sequence: CDR1 MGHRA, CDR2 YSYEKL. J lost 7 bases, V lost 0 bases, and 8 bases had no gene match. CDR3 DNA: TGCGCCAGCAGCCAAGATGCGGTTGGGGACAGGGGGAATTCACCCCTCCACTTT. This encodes CASSQDAVGDRGNSPLHF.

This clone has just a few counts. This sequence joins TRBV5-1 and TRBJ2-1; TRBD1 matches 7 bases. Germline CDR1 SGHRS, CDR2 YFSETQ. The CDR3 runs to 14 residues. J was trimmed by 8 bases and V by 0 bases; bases with no gene match: 5. The CDR3 loop reads CASSLGQGTHEQFF. The CDR3 region has the DNA TGCGCCAGCAGCTTGGGACAGGGAACCCATGAGCAGTTCTTC. Drawing the rest from reference TRBV5-1 and TRBJ2-1, the complete variable domain is KAGVTQTPRYLIKTRGQQVTLSCSPISGHRSVSWYQQTPGQGLQFLFEYFSETQRNKGNFPGRFSGRQFSNSRSEMNVSTLELGDSALYLCASSLGQGTHEQFFGPGTRLTVL.

The chain is built from TRBV5-6 and TRBJ2-5; the D gene is possibly TRBD1 (6 bases). Trimming took off 4 bases at V and 5 bases at J, with 18 bases between the two ends. The CDR3 is 15 amino acids. Germline-derived CDR1 and CDR2 are SGHDT and YYEEEE. CDR3 residues: CASSTYWTVLETQYF. In nucleotides, the CDR3 is TGTGCCAGCAGCACGTATTGGACAGTTCTGGAGACCCAGTACTTC.

The rearrangement uses TRBV20-1 and TRBJ2-3, with 7 bases matching TRBD2. Germline V gene lookup returns CDR1 DFQATT and CDR2 SNEGSKA (reference sequence). The CDR3 has 14 amino acids. Germline trimming cut 3 bases from V and 3 bases from J; bases unmatched to any gene: 6. The CDR3 protein is CSASASGKTDTQYF. In DNA, the CDR3 is TGCAGTGCTAGTGCAAGCGGGAAAACAGATACGCAGTATTTT.

V usage is TRBV7-6 and J usage is TRBJ1-2, with TRBD1 as a possible D gene (5 bases). Per germline, CDR1 SGHVS and CDR2 FNYEAQ. The CDR3 spans 14 residues. V lost 4 bases and J 3 bases, leaving 12 bases between the germline ends. In DNA form, the CDR3 reads TGTGCCAGCAGCTCCCGGGGGAGCCACTATGGCTACACCTTC. Protein: CASSSRGSHYGYTF.

The gene calls are TRBV18 and TRBJ1-2, with D possibly being TRBD1 (5 bases). The V end was cut by 3 bases, the J end by 0 bases, with 5 bases between. The germline gives CDR1 KGHSH, CDR2 LQKENI. The CDR3 is 13 amino acids. For the CDR3, the DNA is TGTGCCAGCTCACCGACAGCTAACTATGGCTACACCTTC. Its translation is CASSPTANYGYTF. The full variable domain, with the rest looked up from reference TRBV18 and TRBJ1-2, is NAGVMQNPRHLVRRRGQEARLRCSPMKGHSHVYWYRQLPEEGLKFMVYLQKENIIDESGMPKERFSAEFPKEGPSILRIQQVVRGDSAAYFCASSPTANYGYTFGSGTRLTVV.

The J gene is TRBJ1-5, the V gene TRBV10-3, with D possibly being TRBD1 (6 bases). V lost 0 bases, J lost 1 base, and 13 bases lay in between. The CDR3 runs to 17 residues. The V gene's germline CDR1 is ENHRY and CDR2 SYGVKD. The CDR3 sequence: CAISESRGGASNQPQHF. CDR3 DNA: TGTGCCATCAGTGAGTCGAGGGGGGGCGCAAGCAATCAGCCCCAGCATTTT.

This clone was picked up one time. This chain uses TRBV30 with TRBJ2-1; TRBD2 agrees at 16 bases. The V gene end was trimmed by 7 bases and the J gene end by 12 bases; junction bases not matched to a gene: 9. This CDR3 region has 14 residues. The germline V gene encodes CDR1 GTSNPN and CDR2 SVGIG (reference sequence). In nucleotides, the CDR3 is TGTGCCTACGCGCCGGGACTAGCGGGGGGGCGGCAGTTCTTC. This encodes CAYAPGLAGGRQFF.

This rearrangement joins TRBV6-5 to TRBJ2-2; D possibly corresponds to TRBD1 (5 bases). The germline V and J ends were trimmed by 0 bases and 4 bases, with 9 bases remaining between them. The CDR3 is 15 residues long. CDR1 and CDR2 from the germline V gene are MNHEY and SVGAGI. In DNA, the CDR3 is TGTGCCAGCAGTTACTCGTGGACAACCACCGGGGAGCTGTTTTTT. Translating gives CASSYSWTTTGELFF.

V and J are TRBV12-3 or TRBV12-4 and TRBJ2-1; no clear D. The CDR3 contains 12 residues. V was trimmed by 8 bases and J by 2 bases, leaving 7 bases between them. The CDR3 region has the DNA TGTGCCAGCCGTGGGCCCTACAATGAGCAGTTCTTC. Its protein is CASRGPYNEQFF.

The CDR3 sequence: CATSDPYPRDRGYEQYF. Here the CDR3 DNA reads TGTGCCACCAGTGATCCATACCCCCGGGACAGGGGATACGAGCAGTACTTC. The chain links TRBV24-1 to TRBJ2-7; TRBD1 aligns across 10 bases. This CDR3 contains 17 residues. The germline V gene has CDR1 KGHDR and CDR2 SFDVKD. J lost 4 bases, V lost 3 bases, and 11 bases had no gene match.